This T cell receptor beta chain appears in the sequencing data of a study of neurological immune-mediated disorders. The CDR3 length is 15 residues. Germline assignment: CDR1 SNHLY and CDR2 FYNNEI. Trimming shortened V by 5 bases and J by 1 base, and 14 bases separated the two germline ends. Use was made of some 1 million CD4+ or CD8+ T cells in sorted libraries. Notes on the study in general: No expanded-clone CDR3 amino acid sequence recurred across subjects, suggesting private TCR-beta repertoires.

The authors made cDNA by 5'RACE with 10-nucleotide random UMIs. TCRdb fed the 5' RACE reads into MiXCR, producing one record per CDR3 protein. The table lists tens of thousands of distinct CDR3 sequences, about 6% of them singletons. This clonotype was counted many times. No antigen is known for it. The rearrangement links TRBV2 to TRBJ1-1; D is unresolved. The clonotype was recovered from a woman between 35 and 50 years old in good health. The sample taken for sequencing was CD4+ T cells from blood. The CDR3 DNA follows: TGTGCCAGCAGTTCCCGTCAGGCCACGAACACTGAAGCTTTCTTT. Translation: CASSSRQATNTEAFF.